Below, 12 T cell receptor beta chains from the same sample are listed, as sequenced in a study of CD4 T cells in relation to SARS-CoV-2 and coronaviruses. The antigens of these receptors remain unknown. Before the COVID-19 pandemic, during about 2010-2019, CD4+ T cells were taken from unexposed donors. After roughly 9 days of culture, CD4+ T cells were isolated. Sequencing used immunoSEQ multiplex PCR; TCRdb keeps in-frame clones, though not all of them. The table includes about 18,000 clones, roughly 80% detected once. Sequencing was done on a sample of CD4+ T cells from PBMCs, cultured in vitro. The receptor source for this set is a human donor in good health.

V is TRBV5-1 and J is TRBJ2-7, with TRBD2 identical over 12 bases. The CDR3 is made up of 18 amino acids. The germline CDR1 and CDR2 sequences are SGHRS and YFSETQ. The V segment lost 0 bases and the J segment 2 bases; nucleotides outside the gene matches: 9. CDR3 protein: CASSLGEWLAGGTYEQYF. CDR3 nucleotide sequence: TGCGCCAGCAGCTTGGGTGAATGGCTAGCGGGAGGGACCTACGAGCAGTACTTC.

This clone was recorded a few times. J is TRBJ2-7 and V is TRBV30; the D gene could be TRBD1 or TRBD2 (5 bases each). Trimming took off 2 bases at V and 4 bases at J, with 15 bases between the two ends. The CDR3 spans 14 residues. Germline loops: CDR1 GTSNPN, CDR2 SVGIG (reference sequence). The CDR3, as DNA: TGTGCCTGGAGTAACCGGGACGGATTATACGAGCAGTACTTC. The encoded protein is CAWSNRDGLYEQYF.

This CDR3 reads CASSPSSGGSNQPQHF. CDR3 DNA: TGTGCCAGCAGTCCCTCTTCAGGGGGTAGCAATCAGCCCCAGCATTTT. The V and J genes are TRBV28 and TRBJ1-5, with 7 bases lining up with TRBD1. V trimming: 5 bases; J trimming: 0 bases; junction bases outside the gene matches: 7. The CDR3 contains 16 residues. Germline V gene lookup returns CDR1 MDHEN and CDR2 SYDVKM.

The genes are TRBV10-3 and TRBJ2-1; D may be TRBD1 (6 bases). V was trimmed by 0 bases and J by 1 base, leaving 7 bases between them. CDR1 ENHRY and CDR2 SYGVKD come from the germline V gene. This CDR3 has 15 residues. As DNA, the CDR3 is TGTGCCATCAGTGAGTCGGACAGTTCCTACAATGAGCAGTTCTTC. Translated: CAISESDSSYNEQFF.

J is TRBJ2-1 and V is TRBV10-1; tentatively, D is TRBD2 (6 bases). Trimming shortened V by 2 bases and J by 2 bases, and 13 bases separated the two germline ends. The CDR3 length is 16 residues. Germline CDR1 reads WNHNN; CDR2 reads SYGVQD (reference sequence). Here the CDR3 reads CASSETRERPYNEQFF. The CDR3 nucleotides are TGCGCCAGCAGTGAGACCCGGGAGCGCCCCTACAATGAGCAGTTCTTC.

This clone was picked up a small number of times. The rearrangement joins TRBV6-2 or TRBV6-3 to TRBJ2-1; 8 bases fit TRBD2. V lost 5 bases and J lost 9; bases outside the gene matches: 12. Per germline, CDR1 MNHEY and CDR2 SVGEGT. The CDR3 length is 15 residues. The CDR3 protein is CASSPAGVSKGEQFF. The CDR3 DNA is TGTGCCAGCAGTCCAGCGGGAGTTTCCAAGGGTGAGCAGTTCTTC.

The J gene is TRBJ2-3, the V gene TRBV19; D gene ambiguous. Deletions cut 3 bases from V and 0 bases from J, with 13 bases between. From germline, CDR1 is LNHDA and CDR2 SQIVND (reference sequence). This CDR3 is built from 16 residues. The CDR3 region has the DNA TGTGCCAGTAGTATGTCCCGCGGAATTAGCACAGATACGCAGTATTTT. Protein product: CASSMSRGISTDTQYF. Supplemented by reference TRBV19 and TRBJ2-3, the full variable domain reads DGGITQSPKYLFRKEGQNVTLSCEQNLNHDAMYWYRQDPGQGLRLIYYSQIVNDFQKGDIAEGYSVSREKKESFPLTVTSAQKNPTAFYLCASSMSRGISTDTQYFGPGTRLTVL.

The chain joins TRBV5-8 to TRBJ1-1; D is possibly TRBD1 (5 bases). Germline assignment: CDR1 SGHTS and CDR2 YDEGEE. This CDR3 is 15 amino acids long. Trimming shortened V by 4 bases and J by 5 bases, and 18 bases separated the two germline ends. CDR3 nucleotides: TGTGCCAGCAGCCTTAATTGGGGCAGCCGGACTGAAGCTTTCTTT. Protein product: CASSLNWGSRTEAFF.

The V and J genes are TRBV5-1 and TRBJ2-5, with TRBD1 identical over 10 bases. The length of the CDR3 is 14 residues. Trimming cost V 4 bases and J 5 bases; bases outside gene matches: 5. Germline assignment: CDR1 SGHRS and CDR2 YFSETQ. The CDR3 sequence is CASSRQGATETQYF. CDR3 DNA sequence: TGCGCCAGCAGCCGACAGGGGGCTACGGAGACCCAGTACTTC.

The V and J genes are TRBV4-1 and TRBJ2-5; the D call may be TRBD1 or TRBD2 (5 bases each). V was cut by 0 bases and J by 5 bases, with 7 bases left in between. In germline, CDR1 is MGHRA, CDR2 YSYEKL. The CDR3 totals 13 residues. CDR3 nucleotides: TGCGCCAGCAGCCAAGAAGGGACCGAGACCCAGTACTTC. Protein: CASSQEGTETQYF.

This clone appeared a single time. Additional DNA sequences in this sample encode the identical CDR3. J is TRBJ2-3 and V is TRBV5-1; the D gene is possibly TRBD1 (6 bases). The CDR3 consists of 16 residues. The ends were cut back, 0 bases at V and 0 bases at J, with 11 bases in the middle. Germline lookup yields CDR1 SGHRS and CDR2 YFSETQ. CDR3 sequence (DNA): TGCGCCAGCAGCTTGGGTAGGGGGTCAAGCACAGATACGCAGTATTTT. This codes for CASSLGRGSSTDTQYF.

This rearrangement joins TRBV5-1 to TRBJ1-2; 7 nucleotides agree with TRBD1. V lost 0 bases and J lost 8; bases outside the gene matches: 4. This CDR3 has 13 amino acids. Germline assignment: CDR1 SGHRS and CDR2 YFSETQ. The CDR3 loop reads CASSLEQGGGYTF. The DNA for the CDR3 is TGCGCCAGCAGCTTGGAGCAGGGGGGCGGCTACACCTTC.